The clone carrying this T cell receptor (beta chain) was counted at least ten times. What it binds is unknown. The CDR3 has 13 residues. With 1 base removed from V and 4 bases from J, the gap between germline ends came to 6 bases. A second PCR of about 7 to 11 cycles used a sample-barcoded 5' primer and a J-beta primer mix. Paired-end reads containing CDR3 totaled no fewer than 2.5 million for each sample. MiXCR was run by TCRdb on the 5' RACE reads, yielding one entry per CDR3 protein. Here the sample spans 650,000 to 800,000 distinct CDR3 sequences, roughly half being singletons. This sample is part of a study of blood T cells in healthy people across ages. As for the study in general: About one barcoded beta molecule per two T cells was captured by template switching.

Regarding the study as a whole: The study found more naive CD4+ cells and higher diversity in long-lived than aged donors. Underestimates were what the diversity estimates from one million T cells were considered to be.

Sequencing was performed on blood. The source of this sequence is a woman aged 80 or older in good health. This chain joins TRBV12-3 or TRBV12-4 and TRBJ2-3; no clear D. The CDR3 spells CASSLGSADTQYF. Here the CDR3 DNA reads TGTGCCAGCAGTTTAGGTTCGGCAGATACGCAGTATTTT.